Detailed here is one T cell receptor (beta chain). The data originate from a study of cytomegalovirus exposure and HLA in healthy donors. About the study: The Caucasian-associated ancestry cluster held roughly 78% of under 450 genotyped donors.

CDR1 is MNHNY and CDR2 is SVGAGI in the germline V gene (reference sequence). J was trimmed by 5 bases and V by 4 bases; bases with no gene match: 4. The CDR3 runs 15 residues. The PCR had 60 Vbeta and 13 Jbeta primers. Generated by immunoSEQ multiplex PCR, the TCRdb table keeps only in-frame clones and is missing some. Of around 150,000 clones listed, roughly 78% are singletons. The chain links TRBV6-6 to TRBJ2-2, with TRBD2 identical over 10 bases. The clonotype was recovered from a man over 45 in good health and CMV-seropositive. Sequencing was performed on PBMCs. The CDR3 here is CASSFRTSGTGELFF. For the CDR3, the DNA is TGTGCCAGCAGTTTCCGGACTAGCGGAACCGGGGAGCTGTTTTTT.